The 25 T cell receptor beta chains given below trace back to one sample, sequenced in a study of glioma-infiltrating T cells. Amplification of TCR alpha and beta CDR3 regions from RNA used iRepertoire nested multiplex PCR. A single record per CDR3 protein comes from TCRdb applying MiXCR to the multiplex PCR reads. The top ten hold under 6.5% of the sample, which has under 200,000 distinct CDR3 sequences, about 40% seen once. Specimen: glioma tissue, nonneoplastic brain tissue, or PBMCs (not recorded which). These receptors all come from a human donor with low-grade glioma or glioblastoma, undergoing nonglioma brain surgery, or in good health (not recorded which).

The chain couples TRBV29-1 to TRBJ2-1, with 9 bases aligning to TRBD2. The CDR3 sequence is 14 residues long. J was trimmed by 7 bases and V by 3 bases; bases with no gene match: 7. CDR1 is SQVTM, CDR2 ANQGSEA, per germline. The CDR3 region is CSVEGAGGINEQFF. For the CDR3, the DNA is TGCAGCGTTGAGGGAGCGGGAGGTATTAATGAGCAGTTCTTC.

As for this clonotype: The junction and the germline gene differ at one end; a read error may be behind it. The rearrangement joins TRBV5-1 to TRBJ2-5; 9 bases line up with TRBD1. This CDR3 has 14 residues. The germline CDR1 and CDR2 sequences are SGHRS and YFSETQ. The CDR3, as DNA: TGCGCCAGCAGGGACAGGGGAGCGGAGGAGACCCAGTGCTTC. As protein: CASRDRGAEETQCF.

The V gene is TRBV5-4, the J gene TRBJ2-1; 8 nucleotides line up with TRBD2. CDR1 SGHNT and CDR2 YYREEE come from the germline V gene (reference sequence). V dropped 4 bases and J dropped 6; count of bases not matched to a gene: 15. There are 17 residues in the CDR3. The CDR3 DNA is TGTGCCAGCAGCCCGACCCGACTAGCGAGCGTAACCAATGAGCAGTTCTTC. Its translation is CASSPTRLASVTNEQFF.

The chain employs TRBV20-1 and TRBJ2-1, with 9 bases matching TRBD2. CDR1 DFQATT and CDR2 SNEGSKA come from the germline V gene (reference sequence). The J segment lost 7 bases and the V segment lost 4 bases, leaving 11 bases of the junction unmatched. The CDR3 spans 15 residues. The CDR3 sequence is CSAKRSSGRLNEQFF. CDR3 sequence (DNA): TGCAGTGCTAAAAGGAGTAGCGGGAGACTGAATGAGCAGTTCTTC.

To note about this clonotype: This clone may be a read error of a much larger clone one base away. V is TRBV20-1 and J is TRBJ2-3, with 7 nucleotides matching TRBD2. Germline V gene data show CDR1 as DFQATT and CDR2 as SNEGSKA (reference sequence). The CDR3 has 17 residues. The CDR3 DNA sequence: TGCAGTGCTAGAAATCCGAAAAAGCGGGGCGGCACAGATAGGCAGTATTTT. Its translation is CSARNPKKRGGTDRQYF.

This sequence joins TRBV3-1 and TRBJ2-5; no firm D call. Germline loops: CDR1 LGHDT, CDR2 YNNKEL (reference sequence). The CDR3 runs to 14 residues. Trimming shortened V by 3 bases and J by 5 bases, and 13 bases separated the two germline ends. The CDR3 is CASSQSEISETQYF. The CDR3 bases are TGTGCCAGCAGCCAGTCGGAGATTTCCGAGACCCAGTACTTC.

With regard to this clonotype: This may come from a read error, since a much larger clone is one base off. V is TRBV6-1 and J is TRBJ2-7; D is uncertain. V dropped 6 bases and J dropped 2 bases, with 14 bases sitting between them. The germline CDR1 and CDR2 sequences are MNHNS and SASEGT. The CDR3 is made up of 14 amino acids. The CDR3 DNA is TGTGCCAGCAGCCCCAATGACATGGCCTACGAGCAGTACTTC. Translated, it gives CASSPNDMAYEQYF.

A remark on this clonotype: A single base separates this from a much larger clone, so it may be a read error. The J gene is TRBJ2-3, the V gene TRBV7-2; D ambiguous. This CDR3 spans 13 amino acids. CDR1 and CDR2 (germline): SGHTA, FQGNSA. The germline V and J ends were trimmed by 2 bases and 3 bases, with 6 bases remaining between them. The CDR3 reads CASSLSLTDTQYF. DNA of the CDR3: TGTGCCAGCAGCTTATCCTTGACAGATACGCAGTATTTT.

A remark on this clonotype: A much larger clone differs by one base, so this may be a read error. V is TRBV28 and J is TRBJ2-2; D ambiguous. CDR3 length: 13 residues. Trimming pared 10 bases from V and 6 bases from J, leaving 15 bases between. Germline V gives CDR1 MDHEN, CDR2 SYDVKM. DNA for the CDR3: TGTGCCATCTTTCGTTTCCCCCCCGGGGAGCTGTTTTTT. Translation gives CAIFRFPPGELFF.

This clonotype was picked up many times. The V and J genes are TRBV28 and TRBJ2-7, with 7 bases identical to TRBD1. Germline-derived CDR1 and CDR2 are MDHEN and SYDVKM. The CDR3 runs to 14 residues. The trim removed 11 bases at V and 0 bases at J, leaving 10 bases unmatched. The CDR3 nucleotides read TGTGCCCACGGGGACAGCCGCTTCTCCTACGAGCAGTACTTC. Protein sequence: CAHGDSRFSYEQYF.

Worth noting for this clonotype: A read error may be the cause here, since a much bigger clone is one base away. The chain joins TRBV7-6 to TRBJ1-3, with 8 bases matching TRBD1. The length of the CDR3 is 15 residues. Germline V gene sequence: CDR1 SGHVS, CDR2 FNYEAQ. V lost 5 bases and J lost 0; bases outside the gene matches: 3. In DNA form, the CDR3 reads TGTGCCAGCAGCCTTGACAGGGGCTCTGGAAACACCATATATTTT. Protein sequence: CASSLDRGSGNTIYF.

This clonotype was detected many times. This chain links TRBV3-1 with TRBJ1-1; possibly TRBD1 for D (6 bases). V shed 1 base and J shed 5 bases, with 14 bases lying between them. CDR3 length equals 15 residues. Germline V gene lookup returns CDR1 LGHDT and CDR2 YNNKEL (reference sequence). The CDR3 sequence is CASSQGTGAWTEAFF. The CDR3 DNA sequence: TGTGCCAGCAGCCAAGGCACGGGGGCGTGGACTGAAGCTTTCTTT.

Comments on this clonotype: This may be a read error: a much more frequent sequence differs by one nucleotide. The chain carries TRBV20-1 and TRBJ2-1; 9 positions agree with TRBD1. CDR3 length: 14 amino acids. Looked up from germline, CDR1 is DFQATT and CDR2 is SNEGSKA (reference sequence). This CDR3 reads CSAPPGQGGETHYF. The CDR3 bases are TGCAGTGCTCCTCCGGGACAGGGAGGAGAGACCCATTACTTC.

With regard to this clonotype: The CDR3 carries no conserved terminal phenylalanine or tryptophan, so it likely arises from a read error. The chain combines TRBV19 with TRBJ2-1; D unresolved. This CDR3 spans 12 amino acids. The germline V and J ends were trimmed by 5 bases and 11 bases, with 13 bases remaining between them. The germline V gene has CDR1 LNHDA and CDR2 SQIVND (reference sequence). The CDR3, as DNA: TGTGCCAGTAGTGCCCCAGATGGGAAGCAGTTCCTC. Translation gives CASSAPDGKQFL.

CDR3 amino acids: CASSIDASGVNEQFF. In DNA form, the CDR3 reads TGTGCCAGTAGTATAGACGCTAGCGGGGTCAATGAGCAGTTCTTC. The rearrangement links TRBV19 to TRBJ2-1; 9 bases align to TRBD2. The CDR3 spans 15 residues. V lost 0 bases to trimming and J lost 6 bases; unmatched junction nucleotides: 3. Germline loops: CDR1 LNHDA, CDR2 SQIVND (reference sequence).

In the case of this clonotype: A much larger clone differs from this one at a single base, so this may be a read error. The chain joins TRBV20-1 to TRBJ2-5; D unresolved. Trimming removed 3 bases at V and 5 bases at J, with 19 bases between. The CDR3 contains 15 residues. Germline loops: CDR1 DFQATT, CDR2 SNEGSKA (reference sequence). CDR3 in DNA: TGCAGTGCTAGTCCCCGCAAATGGAGTGACGAGACCCAGTACTTC. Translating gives CSASPRKWSDETQYF.

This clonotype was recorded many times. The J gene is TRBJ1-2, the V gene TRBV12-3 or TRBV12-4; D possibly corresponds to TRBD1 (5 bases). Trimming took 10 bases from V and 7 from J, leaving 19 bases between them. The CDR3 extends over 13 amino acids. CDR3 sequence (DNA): TGTGCCATCCAAAAGACTGGGGGAACTGGCTACACCTTC. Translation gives CAIQKTGGTGYTF.

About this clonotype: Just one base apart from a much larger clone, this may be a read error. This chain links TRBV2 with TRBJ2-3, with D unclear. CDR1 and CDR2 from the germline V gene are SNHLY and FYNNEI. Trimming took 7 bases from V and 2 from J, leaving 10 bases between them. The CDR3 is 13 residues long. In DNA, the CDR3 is TGTGCCAGCAAACCGACACTCACAGATACGCAGTATTTT. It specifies CASKPTLTDTQYF.

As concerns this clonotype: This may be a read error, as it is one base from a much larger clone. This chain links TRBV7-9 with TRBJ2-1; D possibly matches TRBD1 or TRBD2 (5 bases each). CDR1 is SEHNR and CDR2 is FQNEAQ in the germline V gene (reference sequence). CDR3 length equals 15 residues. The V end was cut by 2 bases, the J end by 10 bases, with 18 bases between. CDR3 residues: CASSLYGVQGREQFF. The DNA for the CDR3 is TGTGCCAGCAGCTTATACGGTGTTCAGGGACGCGAGCAGTTCTTC.

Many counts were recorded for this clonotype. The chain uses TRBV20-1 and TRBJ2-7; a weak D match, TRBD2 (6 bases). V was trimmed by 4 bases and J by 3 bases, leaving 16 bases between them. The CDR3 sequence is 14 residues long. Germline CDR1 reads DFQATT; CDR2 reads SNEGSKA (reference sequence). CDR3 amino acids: CSAKRPGLGYEQYF. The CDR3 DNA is TGCAGTGCTAAAAGACCGGGACTGGGCTACGAGCAGTACTTC.

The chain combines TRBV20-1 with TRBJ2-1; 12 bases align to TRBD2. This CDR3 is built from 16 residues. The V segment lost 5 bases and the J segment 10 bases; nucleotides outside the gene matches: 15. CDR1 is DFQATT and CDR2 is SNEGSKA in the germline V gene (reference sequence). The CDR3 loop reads CSAFDSTSGRSGEQFF. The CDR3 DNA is TGCAGTGCTTTCGATTCGACTAGCGGGAGATCTGGGGAGCAGTTCTTC.

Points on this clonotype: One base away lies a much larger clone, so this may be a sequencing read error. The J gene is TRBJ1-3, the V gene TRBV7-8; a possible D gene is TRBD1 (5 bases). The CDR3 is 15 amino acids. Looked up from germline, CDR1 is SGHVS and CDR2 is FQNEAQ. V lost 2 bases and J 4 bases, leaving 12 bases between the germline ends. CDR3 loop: CASSLNRKTGNTIYF. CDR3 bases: TGTGCCAGCAGCTTAAACAGGAAAACAGGAAACACCATATATTTT.

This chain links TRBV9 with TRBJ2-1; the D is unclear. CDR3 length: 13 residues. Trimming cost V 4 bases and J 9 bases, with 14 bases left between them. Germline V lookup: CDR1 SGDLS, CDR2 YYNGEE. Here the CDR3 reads CASSLQLGGEQFF. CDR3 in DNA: TGTGCCAGCAGCCTTCAACTGGGCGGTGAGCAGTTCTTC.

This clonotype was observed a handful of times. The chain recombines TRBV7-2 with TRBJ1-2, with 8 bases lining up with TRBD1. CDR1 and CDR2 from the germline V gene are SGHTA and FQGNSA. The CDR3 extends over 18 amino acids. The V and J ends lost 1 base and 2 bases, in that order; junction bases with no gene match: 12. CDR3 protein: CASSLDLGRGPQNYGYTF. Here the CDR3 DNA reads TGTGCCAGCAGCTTAGATCTGGGCAGGGGGCCTCAAAACTATGGCTACACCTTC.

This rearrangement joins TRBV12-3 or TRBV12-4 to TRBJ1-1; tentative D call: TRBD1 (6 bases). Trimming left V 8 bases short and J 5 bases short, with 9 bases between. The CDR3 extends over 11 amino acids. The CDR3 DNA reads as TGTGCCAGCCTTCAGGGGACTGAAGCTTTCTTT. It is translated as CASLQGTEAFF.